The 30 T cell receptor beta chains presented below share a single source sample, sequenced in a study of memory CD4+ T cells and cytomegalovirus serostatus. Single viable CD3+CD4+CD8-CD45RO+ cells were sorted as the memory CD4+ T cells. Data came from immunoSEQ multiplex PCR; TCRdb stores just in-frame clones and leaves some out. The sample includes roughly 40,000 clones, 79% of them seen just once. The sample was memory CD4+ T cells from blood. All receptors derive from an adult in good health and CMV-seronegative.

The rearrangement joins TRBV10-1 to TRBJ2-6; D ambiguous. Germline V CDR1 and CDR2: WNHNN, SYGVQD (reference sequence). The CDR3 spans 15 residues. The ends were cut back, 0 bases at V and 0 bases at J, with 3 bases in the middle. CDR3 protein: CASSESASGANVLTF. As DNA, the CDR3 is TGCGCCAGCAGTGAGTCCGCCTCTGGGGCCAACGTCCTGACTTTC.

V gene TRBV5-6 combines with J gene TRBJ2-2, with a weak D call TRBD2 (5 bases). CDR1 is SGHDT, CDR2 YYEEEE, per germline. V dropped 3 bases and J dropped 6 bases, with 15 bases sitting between them. The CDR3 runs 15 residues. DNA for the CDR3: TGTGCCAGCAGCTCCGGCCAGCCGAGGGCCGGGGAGCTGTTTTTT. This sequence encodes CASSSGQPRAGELFF.

The sample holds a few counts of this clone. The chain combines TRBV30 with TRBJ1-2; maybe TRBD1 (6 bases). The CDR3 totals 13 residues. CDR1 is GTSNPN and CDR2 is SVGIG in the germline V gene (reference sequence). Trimming removed 1 base from V and 8 bases from J, with 14 bases in between. This CDR3 reads CAWSGATGGGYTF. The CDR3 coding sequence is TGTGCCTGGAGTGGGGCGACAGGTGGGGGCTACACCTTC. Full variable domain (rest looked up from reference TRBV30 and TRBJ1-2): SQTIHQWPATLVQPVGSPLSLECTVEGTSNPNLYWYRQAAGRGLQLLFYSVGIGQISSEVPQNLSASRPQDRQFILSSKKLLLSDSGFYLCAWSGATGGGYTFGSGTRLTVV.

V gene TRBV10-3 combines with J gene TRBJ2-5, with 8 bases aligning to TRBD1. V gave up 2 bases and J gave up 5 bases; unmatched junction bases: 4. The germline V gene encodes CDR1 ENHRY and CDR2 SYGVKD. This CDR3 contains 14 residues. The CDR3 loop reads CAISERDRSETQYF. CDR3 DNA sequence: TGTGCCATCAGTGAGAGGGACAGGAGTGAGACCCAGTACTTC.

V gene TRBV6-5 combines with J gene TRBJ2-2; D might be TRBD2 (5 bases). V was pared by 0 bases and J by 1 base, with 9 bases between. The CDR3 has 16 residues. Germline CDR1 MNHEY, CDR2 SVGAGI. CDR3 amino acids: CASSYSWSGNTGELFF. Here the CDR3 DNA reads TGTGCCAGCAGTTACTCGTGGAGCGGGAACACCGGGGAGCTGTTTTTT.

This clone was detected once. This chain connects TRBV11-2 to TRBJ1-5; 7 nucleotides match TRBD1. In germline, CDR1 is SGHAT, CDR2 FQNNGV. This CDR3 is built from 13 residues. J gave up 7 bases and V 4 bases, and 4 bases lay outside the gene matches. Here the CDR3 reads CASSSDRDQPQHF. CDR3 coding DNA: TGTGCCAGCAGCTCAGACAGGGACCAGCCCCAGCATTTT.

V gene TRBV23-1 combines with J gene TRBJ1-4; D might be TRBD1 (5 bases). TRBV23-1 is an ORF; its function is uncertain. Trimming removed 6 bases at V and 8 bases at J, with 10 bases between. CDR3 size: 12 residues. CDR3 nucleotide sequence: TGCGCCAGCAGCCGGACACCCGAAAAACTGTTTTTT. It translates to CASSRTPEKLFF.

The V call is TRBV13, the J call TRBJ1-2; the D is unclear. The length of the CDR3 is 14 residues. Trimming shortened V by 2 bases and J by 2 bases, and 9 bases separated the two germline ends. Germline V gives CDR1 PRHDT, CDR2 FYEKMQ (reference sequence). Here the CDR3 reads CASSLRPGNYGYTF. The CDR3 nucleotides are TGTGCCAGCAGCTTACGCCCGGGGAACTATGGCTACACCTTC.

V usage is TRBV18 and J usage is TRBJ2-1; 9 bases line up with TRBD2. From germline, CDR1 is KGHSH and CDR2 LQKENI. CDR3 size: 14 residues. V lost 4 bases and J lost 6; bases outside the gene matches: 4. Here the CDR3 reads CASSLAGAFNEQFF. Here the CDR3 DNA reads TGTGCCAGCTCACTAGCGGGAGCGTTCAATGAGCAGTTCTTC.

In its sample, this clone was seen a few times. This chain links TRBV2 with TRBJ2-7; perhaps TRBD1 as D (5 bases). Germline CDR1 reads SNHLY; CDR2 reads FYNNEI. The CDR3 length is 12 residues. The V gene lost 7 bases and the J gene lost 3 bases, with 10 bases spanning the gap. Here the CDR3 DNA reads TGTGCCAGCAAAGCCGACAGCTACGAGCAGTACTTC. Translating gives CASKADSYEQYF.

In DNA form, the CDR3 reads TGTGCCAGTGCGACAGGTTTGGGCACTGAAGCTTTCTTT. Residues: CASATGLGTEAFF. The chain carries TRBV19 and TRBJ1-1; D is perhaps TRBD1 (6 bases). Trimming removed 8 bases at V and 4 bases at J, with 14 bases between. Germline V CDR1 and CDR2: LNHDA, SQIVND (reference sequence). The CDR3 has 13 residues.

In this sample, this clone turned up a few times. The chain couples TRBV7-8 to TRBJ2-1; D is perhaps TRBD1 or TRBD2 (5 bases each). Trimming took off 5 bases at V and 5 bases at J, with 13 bases between the two ends. This CDR3 contains 14 residues. Germline CDR1 reads SGHVS; CDR2 reads FQNEAQ. The DNA of the CDR3 is TGTGCCAGCAGCCCCGGGACCACAAACAATGAGCAGTTCTTC. Its translation: CASSPGTTNNEQFF.

The chain joins TRBV5-6 to TRBJ2-7; possibly TRBD2 for D (6 bases). The V and J ends lost 4 bases and 0 bases respectively, with 11 bases between them. Germline lookup yields CDR1 SGHDT and CDR2 YYEEEE. The CDR3 length is 14 residues. The CDR3 DNA reads as TGTGCCAGCAGCGCCTGGGACTTCTCCTACGAGCAGTACTTC. This gives the protein CASSAWDFSYEQYF.

This clone was seen a handful of times. The V and J genes are TRBV12-5 and TRBJ2-5; D possibly corresponds to TRBD1 (6 bases). The germline V gene encodes CDR1 LGHNT and CDR2 FRNRAP. Trimming removed 8 bases at V and 3 bases at J, with 13 bases between. The CDR3 covers 13 residues. The CDR3 protein is CASQGRGKETQYF. Here the CDR3 DNA reads TGTGCTAGTCAGGGAAGGGGGAAAGAGACCCAGTACTTC.

This sequence joins TRBV6-1 and TRBJ1-5; a possible D gene is TRBD1 (5 bases). Germline V lookup: CDR1 MNHNS, CDR2 SASEGT. The length of the CDR3 is 15 residues. The CDR3 sequence: CATTQGPGGNQPQHF. In DNA, the CDR3 is TGTGCAACAACCCAGGGCCCCGGAGGCAATCAGCCCCAGCATTTT.

The chain couples TRBV5-1 to TRBJ1-1, with a weak D call TRBD1 (5 bases). Germline CDR1 and CDR2: SGHRS and YFSETQ. The CDR3 extends over 14 amino acids. The germline V and J ends were trimmed by 3 bases and 8 bases, with 17 bases remaining between them. The CDR3 sequence is CASSWGRGGSEAFF. CDR3 sequence (DNA): TGCGCCAGCAGCTGGGGACGGGGGGGATCCGAAGCTTTCTTT.

The gene calls are TRBV5-1 and TRBJ2-4; TRBD2 might be the D (5 bases). The V gene lost 0 bases and the J gene lost 10 bases, with 14 bases spanning the gap. Germline lookup yields CDR1 SGHRS and CDR2 YFSETQ. This CDR3 comprises 14 residues. CDR3 amino acids: CASSLDGVARIQYF. In DNA form, the CDR3 reads TGCGCCAGCAGCTTGGACGGGGTGGCTAGGATTCAGTACTTC. The full variable domain, its missing parts supplied by reference TRBV5-1 and TRBJ2-4, is KAGVTQTPRYLIKTRGQQVTLSCSPISGHRSVSWYQQTPGQGLQFLFEYFSETQRNKGNFPGRFSGRQFSNSRSEMNVSTLELGDSALYLCASSLDGVARIQYFGAGTRLSVL.

The rearrangement links TRBV30 to TRBJ1-4; no definite D call. V lost 3 bases to trimming and J lost 1 base, with 15 bases between them. Germline V gene sequence: CDR1 GTSNPN, CDR2 SVGIG (reference sequence). The CDR3 is 16 residues long. In DNA form, the CDR3 reads TGTGCCTGGAGGAGAACGATAGGAAAAACTAATGAAAAACTGTTTTTT. Translating it yields CAWRRTIGKTNEKLFF.

This clone occurred a few times. The chain employs TRBV5-1 and TRBJ1-1; D gene uncertain. Trimming took 0 bases from V and 6 from J, leaving 9 bases between them. CDR3 length: 13 residues. CDR1 and CDR2 (germline): SGHRS, YFSETQ. CDR3 sequence: CASSLGNGAEAFF. The CDR3 region has the DNA TGCGCCAGCAGCTTGGGTAATGGCGCTGAAGCTTTCTTT. Complete variable domain (other parts from reference TRBV5-1 and TRBJ1-1): KAGVTQTPRYLIKTRGQQVTLSCSPISGHRSVSWYQQTPGQGLQFLFEYFSETQRNKGNFPGRFSGRQFSNSRSEMNVSTLELGDSALYLCASSLGNGAEAFFGQGTRLTVV.

This clone appeared once. This chain uses TRBV12-5 with TRBJ2-5, with 8 bases lining up with TRBD1. The closer fit of TRBJ2-7 to the DNA end suggests the J call may be wrong. CDR1 is LGHNT, CDR2 FRNRAP, per germline. The CDR3 runs to 13 residues. The CDR3 reads CASGLRQGAEQYF. The CDR3 DNA reads as TGTGCTAGTGGTTTGCGGCAGGGGGCCGAGCAGTACTTC.

The rearrangement links TRBV5-1 to TRBJ2-7; 8 bases align to TRBD2. The junction had 3 bases not matched to a gene; V was cut back by 4 bases and J by 0 bases. The germline V gene has CDR1 SGHRS and CDR2 YFSETQ. The CDR3 length is 14 residues. The CDR3 DNA reads as TGCGCCAGCAGCAGGGGACTAGGCTCCTACGAGCAGTACTTC. This encodes CASSRGLGSYEQYF.

The V gene is TRBV5-5, the J gene TRBJ1-3; no firm D call. CDR1 and CDR2 (germline): SGHKS, YYEKEE (reference sequence). The CDR3 totals 17 residues. The ends were cut back, 4 bases at V and 2 bases at J, with 19 bases in the middle. CDR3 region: CASSLVPWVGTGNTIYF. The DNA of the CDR3 is TGTGCCAGCAGCCTAGTTCCGTGGGTCGGGACTGGAAACACCATATATTTT. Looking up the rest from reference TRBV5-5 and TRBJ1-3 gives the full variable domain: DAGVTQSPTHLIKTRGQQVTLRCSPISGHKSVSWYQQVLGQGPQFIFQYYEKEERGRGNFPDRFSARQFPNYSSELNVNALLLGDSALYLCASSLVPWVGTGNTIYFGEGSWLTVV.

V gene TRBV7-9 combines with J gene TRBJ2-3; no firm D call. The V and J ends lost 5 bases and 6 bases respectively, with 9 bases between them. This CDR3 contains 12 residues. Germline lookup yields CDR1 SEHNR and CDR2 FQNEAQ (reference sequence). The DNA for the CDR3 is TGTGCCAGCAGCGCGCTGTCGGATACGCAGTATTTT. It codes for CASSALSDTQYF. The entire variable domain, with the rest obtained from reference TRBV7-9 and TRBJ2-3, is as follows: DTGVSQNPRHKITKRGQNVTFRCDPISEHNRLYWYRQTLGQGPEFLTYFQNEAQLEKSRLLSDRFSAERPKGSFSTLEIQRTEQGDSAMYLCASSALSDTQYFGPGTRLTVL.

The chain couples TRBV11-3 to TRBJ1-2, with D maybe TRBD1 (5 bases). Germline V gives CDR1 SGHNT, CDR2 YENEEA. Trimming cost V 8 bases and J 7 bases, with 11 bases left between them. CDR3 length equals 11 residues. CDR3 sequence (DNA): TGTGCCAGCTCGGGGGGAACTGGCTACACCTTC. It translates to CASSGGTGYTF.

J is TRBJ1-5 and V is TRBV28; D is possibly TRBD1 (5 bases). This CDR3 has 15 amino acids. Germline V gene lookup returns CDR1 MDHEN and CDR2 SYDVKM. The germline V and J ends were trimmed by 5 bases and 7 bases, with 18 bases remaining between them. CDR3 in amino acids: CASSRTDGGSQPQHF. In nucleotides, the CDR3 is TGTGCCAGCAGTCGCACGGACGGGGGGAGCCAGCCCCAGCATTTT.

This clone was seen a few times. The rearrangement joins TRBV9 to TRBJ2-7, with 12 bases aligning to TRBD1. The CDR3 length is 15 residues. Germline V gives CDR1 SGDLS, CDR2 YYNGEE. Trimming cost V 3 bases and J 6 bases; bases outside gene matches: 7. In nucleotides, the CDR3 is TGTGCCAGCAGCGCCCCCGGGACAGGGGGCTCCGAGCAGTACTTC. Encoded protein: CASSAPGTGGSEQYF.

V and J are TRBV7-2 and TRBJ2-7; TRBD2 agrees at 11 bases. V lost 2 bases, J lost 3 bases, and 12 bases stayed unmatched. This CDR3 spans 18 amino acids. Germline V gives CDR1 SGHTA, CDR2 FQGNSA. CDR3 region: CASSLPPLAGVSYYEQYF. The CDR3 nucleotides read TGTGCCAGCAGCTTACCCCCACTAGCGGGAGTGAGTTACTACGAGCAGTACTTC. Based on the CDR3 plus reference TRBV7-2 and TRBJ2-7, the full variable domain is GAGVSQSPSNKVTEKGKDVELRCDPISGHTALYWYRQSLGQGLEFLIYFQGNSAPDKSGLPSDRFSAERTGGSVSTLTIQRTQQEDSAVYLCASSLPPLAGVSYYEQYFGPGTRLTVT.

This chain links TRBV19 with TRBJ2-6; D possibly corresponds to TRBD1 (6 bases). CDR1 LNHDA and CDR2 SQIVND come from the germline V gene (reference sequence). V lost 7 bases and J 0 bases, leaving 13 bases between the germline ends. The CDR3 is 16 residues long. The CDR3 region is CASNPSQGSGANVLTF. CDR3 DNA: TGTGCCAGTAACCCCTCACAGGGCTCTGGGGCCAACGTCCTGACTTTC.

V usage is TRBV19 and J usage is TRBJ1-2; D might be TRBD1 (6 bases). The CDR3 length is 15 residues. The V and J ends lost 5 bases and 4 bases respectively, with 17 bases between them. The germline gives CDR1 LNHDA, CDR2 SQIVND (reference sequence). Here the CDR3 reads CASSRYRVDLYGYTF. DNA for the CDR3: TGTGCCAGTAGTCGTTACAGGGTCGATCTCTATGGCTACACCTTC.

This chain joins TRBV5-8 and TRBJ2-4; D not resolved. The CDR3 sequence is 14 residues long. Germline V gene lookup returns CDR1 SGHTS and CDR2 YDEGEE. The V end was cut by 7 bases, the J end by 7 bases, with 18 bases between. CDR3 in amino acids: CASVYWSERNIQYF. The DNA for the CDR3 is TGTGCCAGCGTGTACTGGAGCGAAAGGAACATTCAGTACTTC.